Presented here are 2 T cell receptor beta chains from one specimen sequenced in a study of identifying expanded T cells in peripheral blood. The repertoire was sequenced with immunoSEQ multiplex PCR; TCRdb's copy has only in-frame clones and lacks some. The sample lists 100,000 or so clones; about 83% were seen once. Sample: blood. The receptors here all came from a person between 18 and 70 years old in good health.

This rearrangement joins TRBV19 to TRBJ2-2, with D uncertain. Germline values: CDR1 LNHDA, CDR2 SQIVND (reference sequence). The CDR3 consists of 15 residues. The V gene lost 4 bases and the J gene lost 2 bases, with 11 bases spanning the gap. The CDR3 DNA follows: TGTGCCAGTAGTAAGGGTTTATTCAACACCGGGGAGCTGTTTTTT. Translating gives CASSKGLFNTGELFF.

This chain joins TRBV5-8 and TRBJ1-5, with D possibly being TRBD1 (6 bases). Germline values: CDR1 SGHTS, CDR2 YDEGEE. The CDR3 has 14 residues. Trimming left V 4 bases short and J 3 bases short, with 11 bases between. CDR3 bases: TGTGCCAGCAGCGGCGGGACAAACAATCAGCCCCAGCATTTT. Protein sequence: CASSGGTNNQPQHF.